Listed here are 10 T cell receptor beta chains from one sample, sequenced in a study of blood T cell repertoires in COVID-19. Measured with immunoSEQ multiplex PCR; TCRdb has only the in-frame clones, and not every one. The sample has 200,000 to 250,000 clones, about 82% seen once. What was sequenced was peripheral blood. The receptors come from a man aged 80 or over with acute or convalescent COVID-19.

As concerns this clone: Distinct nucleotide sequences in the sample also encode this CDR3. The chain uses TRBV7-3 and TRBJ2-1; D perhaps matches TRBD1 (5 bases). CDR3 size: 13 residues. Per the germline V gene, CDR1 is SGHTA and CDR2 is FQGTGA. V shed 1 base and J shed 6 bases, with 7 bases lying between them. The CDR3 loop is CASSLNQGNEQFF. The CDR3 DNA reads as TGTGCCAGCAGCTTAAACCAGGGCAATGAGCAGTTCTTC.

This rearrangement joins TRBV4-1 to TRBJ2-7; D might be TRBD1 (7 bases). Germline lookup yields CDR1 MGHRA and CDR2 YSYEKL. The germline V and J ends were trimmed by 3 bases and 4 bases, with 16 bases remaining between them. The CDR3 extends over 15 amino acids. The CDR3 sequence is CASSHWRTGGYEQYF. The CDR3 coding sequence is TGCGCCAGCAGCCATTGGAGGACAGGAGGGTACGAGCAGTACTTC.

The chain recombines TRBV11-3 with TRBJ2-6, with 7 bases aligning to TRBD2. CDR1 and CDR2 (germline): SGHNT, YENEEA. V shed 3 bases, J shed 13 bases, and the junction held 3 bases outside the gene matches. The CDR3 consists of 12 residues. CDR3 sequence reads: CASSLAGEVLTF. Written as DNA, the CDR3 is TGTGCCAGCAGCTTGGCGGGAGAGGTCCTGACTTTC.

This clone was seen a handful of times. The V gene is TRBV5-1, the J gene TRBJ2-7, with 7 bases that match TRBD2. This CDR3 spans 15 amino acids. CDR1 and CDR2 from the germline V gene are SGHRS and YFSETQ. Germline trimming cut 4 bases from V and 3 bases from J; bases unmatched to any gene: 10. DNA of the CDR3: TGCGCCAGCAGCCACACGACGGGAGGAATCTACGAGCAGTACTTC. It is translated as CASSHTTGGIYEQYF.

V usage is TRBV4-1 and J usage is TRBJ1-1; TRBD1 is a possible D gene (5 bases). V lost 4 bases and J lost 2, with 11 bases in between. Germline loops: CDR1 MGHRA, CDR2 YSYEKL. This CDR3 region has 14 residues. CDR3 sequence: CASSLRQGNTEAFF. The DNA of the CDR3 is TGCGCCAGCAGCCTCCGCCAGGGCAACACTGAAGCTTTCTTT.

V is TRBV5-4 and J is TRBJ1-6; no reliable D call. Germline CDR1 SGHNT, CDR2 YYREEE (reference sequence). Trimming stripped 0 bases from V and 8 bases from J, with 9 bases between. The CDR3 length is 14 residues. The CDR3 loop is CASSLGRVDSPLHF. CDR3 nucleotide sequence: TGTGCCAGCAGCTTGGGCCGAGTGGATTCACCCCTCCACTTT.

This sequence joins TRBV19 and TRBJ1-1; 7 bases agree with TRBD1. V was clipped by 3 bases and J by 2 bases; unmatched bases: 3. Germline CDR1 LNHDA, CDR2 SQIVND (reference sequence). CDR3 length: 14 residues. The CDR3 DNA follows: TGTGCCAGTAGTATCCAGGGGGATAACACTGAAGCTTTCTTT. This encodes CASSIQGDNTEAFF.

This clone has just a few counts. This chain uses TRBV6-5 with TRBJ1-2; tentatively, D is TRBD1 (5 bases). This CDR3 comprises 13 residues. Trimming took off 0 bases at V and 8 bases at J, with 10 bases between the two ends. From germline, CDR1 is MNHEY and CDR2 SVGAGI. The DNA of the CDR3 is TGTGCCAGCAGTTACTCGGGACTTGAGGGCTACACCTTC. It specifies CASSYSGLEGYTF.

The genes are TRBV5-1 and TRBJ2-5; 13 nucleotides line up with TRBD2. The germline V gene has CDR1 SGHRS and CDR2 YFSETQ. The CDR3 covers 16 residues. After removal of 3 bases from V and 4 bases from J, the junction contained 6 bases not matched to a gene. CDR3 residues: CASSSLLAGGAETQYF. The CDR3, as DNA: TGCGCCAGCAGCTCACTACTAGCGGGAGGGGCAGAGACCCAGTACTTC.

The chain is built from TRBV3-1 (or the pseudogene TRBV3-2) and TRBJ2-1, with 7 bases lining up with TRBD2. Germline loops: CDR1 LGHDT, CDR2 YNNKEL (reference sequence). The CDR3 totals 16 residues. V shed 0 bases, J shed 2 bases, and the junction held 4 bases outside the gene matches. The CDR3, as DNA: TGTGCCAGCAGCCAAGAGGGGGGGTCCCCCTACAATGAGCAGTTCTTC. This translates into CASSQEGGSPYNEQFF.